These T cell receptor beta chains were read from a single sample in a study of spatial heterogeneity in lung cancer. TCRdb ran MiXCR on the 5' RACE reads and lists one entry per CDR3 protein. The table has 23,000 or so distinct CDR3 sequences, 5.5% to 8% seen once; the top ten hold roughly an eighth. The material sequenced was PBMCs, taken at surgery. These receptors all stem from a male donor with early-stage non-small cell lung cancer. Both conserved end residues are part of each CDR3. Fields, in order: V gene, CDR3 length, J gene, D gene, clone size, CDR3 DNA, CDR3 protein. The D gene is left open where the match is weak. Not all rows give a size; the values are once, few, many and, for expanded clones, a class.

>TRBV7-8|16|TRBJ2-1|-|few
TGTGCCAGCAGCTTAGGTCCAGGCAGACCTGACAATGAGCAGTTCTTC
CASSLGPGRPDNEQFF
>TRBV19|14|TRBJ2-3|-|many
TGTGCCAGTAGTGACGCAGGTTTCACAGATACGCAGTATTTT
CASSDAGFTDTQYF
>TRBV20-1|14|TRBJ2-7|-|-
TGCAGTGCTGAGAAGGGCGACACCTCCTACGAGCAGTACTTC
CSAEKGDTSYEQYF
>TRBV7-3|14|TRBJ2-7|-|few
TGTGCCAGCAGCCTAGGGGGAAACTCCTACGAGCAGTACTTC
CASSLGGNSYEQYF
>TRBV7-9|15|TRBJ2-1|TRBD2|few
TGTGCCAGCAGCAGCGGGGGGGCCTCCTACAATGAGCAGTTCTTC
CASSSGGASYNEQFF
>TRBV27|16|TRBJ2-2|TRBD1|-
TGTGCCAGCAGTTTATATCAACCCGGGACAGGGAGGGAGCTGTTTTTT
CASSLYQPGTGRELFF
>TRBV2|14|TRBJ1-2|-|many
TGTGGCAATAAATCGGGGGAAGTGATCTATGGCTACACCTTC
CGNKSGEVIYGYTF
>TRBV6-5|16|TRBJ2-3|-|-
TGTGCCAGCCGCGAAACCGGGACATATAGCACAGATACGCAGTATTTT
CASRETGTYSTDTQYF
>TRBV20-1|11|TRBJ2-1|-|many
TGCAGTGCTCGTAATCGAAATGAGCAGTTCTTC
CSARNRNEQFF
>TRBV6-1|11|TRBJ1-1|-|medium-sized
TGTGCCAGCAGTGAAGCGACTGAAGCTTTCTTT
CASSEATEAFF
>TRBV20-1|15|TRBJ2-5|-|many
TGCAGTGCTAGAGACCCAGGGGGGTACCAAGAGACCCAGTACTTC
CSARDPGGYQETQYF
>TRBV28|15|TRBJ2-3|TRBD2|-
TGTGCCAGCACCTCTGCGGGTGCCGGGGGGGATACGCAGTATTTT
CASTSAGAGGDTQYF
>TRBV2|15|TRBJ2-3|-|large
TGTGCCAGCAGGAAAGAAGGGGGGGCCGGCGATACGCAGTATTTT
CASRKEGGAGDTQYF
>TRBV5-1|16|TRBJ2-1|TRBD2|-
TGCGCCAGCAGCTTGGTGGGACTAGCGGTAGGAAATGAGCAGTTCTTC
CASSLVGLAVGNEQFF
>TRBV10-1|13|TRBJ1-2|-|many
TGCGCCAGCAGTGAGAGCCGGGGATATGGCTACACCTTC
CASSESRGYGYTF
>TRBV4-1|16|TRBJ2-4|-|many
TGCGCCAGCAGCCAAGAGGTGGGCCTGGCCAAAAACATTCAGTACTTC
CASSQEVGLAKNIQYF
>TRBV20-1|16|TRBJ2-1|TRBD2|-
TGCAGTGCTAGTGATGTTGGTAGCGGGGGGTCCAATGAGCAGTTCTTC
CSASDVGSGGSNEQFF
>TRBV3-1|13|TRBJ1-2|-|-
TGTGCCAGCAGCCCCGCAGGGGACTATGGCTACACCTTC
CASSPAGDYGYTF
>TRBV7-2|15|TRBJ2-1|-|many
TGTGCCAGCAGCGCTAGAGGAGGACAGTACAATGAGCAGTTCTTC
CASSARGGQYNEQFF
>TRBV20-1|15|TRBJ2-3|TRBD2|-
TGCAGTGCTAGAGGGTCAGCGGGAGTTTCAGATACGCAGTATTTT
CSARGSAGVSDTQYF
>TRBV10-3|16|TRBJ1-2|TRBD1|many
TGTGCCATCAGTCGGAGGCCGGGACAGGAAGCAGTTAACTACACCTTC
CAISRRPGQEAVNYTF
>TRBV13|13|TRBJ1-4|-|-
TGTGCCAGCAGCTTCTCGGGGGAGGAAAAACTGTTTTTT
CASSFSGEEKLFF
>TRBV29-1|13|TRBJ1-5|-|many
TGCAGCGTTGATCAGGGCCCCAATCAGCCCCAGCATTTT
CSVDQGPNQPQHF
>TRBV9|17|TRBJ2-3|-|few
TGTGCCAGCAGCGTAAGCCCAAGGTCAGGGAGCACAGATACGCAGTATTTT
CASSVSPRSGSTDTQYF
>TRBV6-2/TRBV6-3|13|TRBJ2-3|TRBD2|few
TGTGCCAGCAGGCGGGGGACTACAGATACGCAGTATTTT
CASRRGTTDTQYF
>TRBV20-1|14|TRBJ1-6|-|many
TGCAGTGCTCTCCGGAGCTCCTATAATTCACCCCTCCACTTT
CSALRSSYNSPLHF
>TRBV4-1|15|TRBJ1-5|-|many
TGCGCCAGCAGCCTTTCCGGGACCGTCAATCAGCCCCAGCATTTT
CASSLSGTVNQPQHF
>TRBV4-3|14|TRBJ2-7|-|-
TGCGCCAGCAGCCAAGAGACTACCTGGGGCGAGCAGTACTTC
CASSQETTWGEQYF
>TRBV9|15|TRBJ2-1|-|few
TGTGCCAGCAGCGTATTAGGAGAGGCTTACAATGAGCAGTTCTTC
CASSVLGEAYNEQFF
>TRBV28|15|TRBJ2-2|-|many
TGTGCCAGCAGCCCGCTTGGGGTGACACCCGGGGAGCTGTTTTTT
CASSPLGVTPGELFF
>TRBV28|16|TRBJ2-3|-|-
TGTGCCAGCAGTCTAGTGACTCAGAGAAGCACAGATACGCAGTATTTT
CASSLVTQRSTDTQYF
>TRBV20-1|14|TRBJ1-6|TRBD1|many
TGCAGTGCTCGTGACAGGGACGGCTATTCACCCCTCCACTTT
CSARDRDGYSPLHF
>TRBV20-1|14|TRBJ1-2|-|few
TGCAGTGCTAGAGAAGAGACAGCTAAAGCTGGCTACACCTTC
CSAREETAKAGYTF
>TRBV4-1|16|TRBJ1-2|-|few
TGCGCCAGCAGCCAAGATCCCGGATGGGCGGACTATGGCTACACCTTC
CASSQDPGWADYGYTF
>TRBV7-2|20|TRBJ2-4|TRBD2|many
TGTGCCAGCAGCTCGTTACCGGGACTAGCGGGAGCCGCCCCTAGAAACATTCAGTACTTC
CASSSLPGLAGAAPRNIQYF
>TRBV19|13|TRBJ2-7|-|many
TGTGCCACCAAATTGGACAGCTCCTACGAGCAGTACTTC
CATKLDSSYEQYF
>TRBV6-2/TRBV6-3|14|TRBJ2-7|TRBD1|many
TGTGCCAGCAGTTGGACAGGGAGCTCCTACGAGCAGTACTTC
CASSWTGSSYEQYF
>TRBV4-1|13|TRBJ1-4|-|few
TGCGCCAGCAGCCAGCCGTTTGGAGAAAAACTGTTTTTT
CASSQPFGEKLFF
>TRBV10-3|15|TRBJ2-3|-|many
TGTGCCACGGGGTTGCGCGGGACTAGCACAGATACGCAGTATTTT
CATGLRGTSTDTQYF
>TRBV28|13|TRBJ2-5|-|medium-sized
TGTGCCAGCAGTTCACTAGTTTTGGAGACCCAGTACTTC
CASSSLVLETQYF
>TRBV5-1|16|TRBJ2-2|TRBD1|-
TGCGCCAGCAGCTCATCCCGGGACAGGAACACCGGGGAGCTGTTTTTT
CASSSSRDRNTGELFF
>TRBV5-1|14|TRBJ2-2|-|-
TGCGCCAGCAAGACAGTGGGGACCACCGGGGAGCTGTTTTTT
CASKTVGTTGELFF
>TRBV6-2/TRBV6-3|19|TRBJ2-3|-|-
TGTGCCAGCAGTTCATGGGACCAGGGCATTCTATCGGCCACAGATACGCAGTATTTT
CASSSWDQGILSATDTQYF
>TRBV20-1|14|TRBJ2-3|-|few
TGCAGTGCTCGTGGGGCAGGATTCGAACATACGCAGTATTTT
CSARGAGFEHTQYF
>TRBV10-3|15|TRBJ1-2|-|many
TGTGCCATCCGCGAGGGTGGGTCAGCTAACTATGGCTACACCTTC
CAIREGGSANYGYTF
>TRBV20-1|14|TRBJ1-1|-|many
TGCAGTGCTATGGGGGTGCAGGGGAACACTGAAGCTTTCTTT
CSAMGVQGNTEAFF
>TRBV18|13|TRBJ1-1|-|many
TGTGCCAGCTCCCCGGATCAGAACACTGAAGCTTTCTTT
CASSPDQNTEAFF
>TRBV20-1|12|TRBJ2-3|-|many
TGCAGTGCTAAACGAGGGACAGATACGCAGTATTTT
CSAKRGTDTQYF
>TRBV18|12|TRBJ1-1|-|few
TGTGCCAGCTCCCCCCAAAACACTGAAGCTTTCTTT
CASSPQNTEAFF
>TRBV20-1|14|TRBJ2-7|TRBD1|-
TGCAGTGCTAAGACCTTAAGACAGGGTCACGAGCAGTACTTC
CSAKTLRQGHEQYF